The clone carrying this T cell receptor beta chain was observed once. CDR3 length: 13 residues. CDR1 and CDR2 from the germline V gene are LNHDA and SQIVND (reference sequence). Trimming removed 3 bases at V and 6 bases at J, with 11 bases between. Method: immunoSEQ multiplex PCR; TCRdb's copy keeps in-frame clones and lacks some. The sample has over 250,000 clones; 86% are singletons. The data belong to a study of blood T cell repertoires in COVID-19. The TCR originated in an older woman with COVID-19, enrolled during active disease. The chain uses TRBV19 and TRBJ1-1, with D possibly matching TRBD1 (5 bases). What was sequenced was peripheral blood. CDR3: CASSIREGPEAFF. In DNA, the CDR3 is TGTGCCAGTAGTATCAGGGAGGGCCCTGAAGCTTTCTTT.